The entry below gives a single T cell receptor beta chain sequence along with its context. With 9 bases clipped from V and 4 bases from J, the junction kept 5 bases outside the gene matches. Germline assignment: CDR1 SNHLY and CDR2 FYNNEI. The CDR3 consists of 12 residues. The record originates from a study of blood T cell repertoires in COVID-19. About the research overall: COVID-19 samples collected from the United States, Italy and Spain covered acute and convalescent phases. PBMCs, B-cell-depleted T cells, or T cells were the source of the cDNA or gDNA that made up the material.

In the authors' workflow: Amplification of reference gene primers provided the estimated nucleated cell counts. TCRdb keeps only in-frame clones here, not all; method: immunoSEQ multiplex PCR. Clonal size and the V and J genes are those of that table, whereas D and trimming came from the DNA. The sample includes about 200,000 clones, roughly 87% of them seen just once. The sequence was obtained from a man between 40 and 49 years old with active or convalescent COVID-19. The genes are TRBV2 and TRBJ1-1, with TRBD1 matching over 7 bases. The specimen sequenced was peripheral blood. The chain's CDR3 is CARQGGGTEAFF. In DNA, the CDR3 is TGTGCCAGGCAAGGGGGCGGCACTGAAGCTTTCTTT. The full variable domain, completed using reference TRBV2 and TRBJ1-1, is EPEVTQTPSHQVTQMGQEVILRCVPISNHLYFYWYRQILGQKVEFLVSFYNNEISEKSEIFDDQFSVERPDGSNFTLKIRSTKLEDSAMYFCARQGGGTEAFFGQGTRLTVV.